These 16 T cell receptor beta chains originate from one sample sequenced in a study of shared clonotypes between healthy human individuals. Libraries were prepared by immunoSEQ multiplex PCR; TCRdb keeps only in-frame clonotypes and omits some of them. The table has about 2.2 million clones, roughly 91% seen once; the top ten hold more than 1.5%. CD45RO-negative, CCR7-selected cells formed the naive CD8 fraction, which excluded terminally differentiated effector memory CD45RA+ cells. Sequencing was carried out using naive CD8+ T cells from PBMCs. Receptors originate from a man between 18 and 29 years old in good health. Some clones in this sample may be carry-over from other donors' samples.

The chain is built from TRBV5-1 and TRBJ2-7, with TRBD2 matching over 8 bases. J gave up 7 bases and V 3 bases, and 9 bases lay outside the gene matches. The germline V gene encodes CDR1 SGHRS and CDR2 YFSETQ. The CDR3 contains 14 residues. CDR3 loop: CASSWGRAGGEQYF. The CDR3, as DNA: TGCGCCAGCAGCTGGGGTCGGGCGGGAGGTGAGCAGTACTTC.

The chain recombines TRBV19 with TRBJ2-6, with D perhaps matching TRBD1 (6 bases). Germline V gene data show CDR1 as LNHDA and CDR2 as SQIVND (reference sequence). The CDR3 has 14 residues. V lost 6 bases and J lost 4, with 10 bases in between. In nucleotides, the CDR3 is TGTGCCAGTAGGGGGACACCGGGGGCCAACGTCCTGACTTTC. Residues: CASRGTPGANVLTF.

In this sample, this clone turned up once. The chain employs TRBV27 and TRBJ1-2, with 9 bases lining up with TRBD1. Trimming took 1 base from V and 8 from J; bases not matched to a gene: 8. CDR1 and CDR2 from the germline V gene are MNHEY and SMNVEV (reference sequence). The CDR3 extends over 15 amino acids. This CDR3 reads CASSLYGTGKGGYTF. The CDR3 DNA reads TGTGCCAGCAGTTTATATGGGACAGGGAAGGGGGGCTACACCTTC.

This CDR3 is CASSPDRFNYGYTF. Written as DNA, the CDR3 is TGTGCCAGCAGTCCGGACAGGTTTAACTATGGCTACACCTTC. The V and J genes are TRBV2 and TRBJ1-2; 7 nucleotides match TRBD1. The trim removed 5 bases at V and 1 base at J, leaving 4 bases unmatched. The CDR3 runs 14 residues. Germline CDR1 SNHLY, CDR2 FYNNEI. The complete variable domain, with remaining parts taken from reference TRBV2 and TRBJ1-2, reads EPEVTQTPSHQVTQMGQEVILRCVPISNHLYFYWYRQILGQKVEFLVSFYNNEISEKSEIFDDQFSVERPDGSNFTLKIRSTKLEDSAMYFCASSPDRFNYGYTFGSGTRLTVV.

The gene calls are TRBV10-3 and TRBJ2-1; D might be TRBD1 (5 bases). Germline V CDR1 and CDR2: ENHRY, SYGVKD. This CDR3 region has 12 residues. Trimming cost V 7 bases and J 6 bases, with 10 bases left between them. DNA for the CDR3: TGTGCCATCATGGGGCCCCCCAATGAGCAGTTCTTC. Amino acids: CAIMGPPNEQFF.

The rearrangement joins TRBV10-2 to TRBJ1-2; D is uncertain. This CDR3 is 16 amino acids long. V lost 2 bases and J lost 4, with 17 bases in between. Germline CDR1 and CDR2: WSHSY and SAAADI. In DNA form, the CDR3 reads TGCGCCAGCAGTGAGATTCATAGGAGTCTAGGCTATGGCTACACCTTC. It encodes CASSEIHRSLGYGYTF.

The rearrangement uses TRBV5-4 and TRBJ1-2; D remains unclear. The V gene's germline CDR1 is SGHNT and CDR2 YYREEE (reference sequence). V was pared by 0 bases and J by 4 bases, with 22 bases between. The CDR3 length is 18 residues. CDR3 sequence (DNA): TGTGCCAGCAGCTTGGGGATCCTGGACGGACCCAGGCTCTATGGCTACACCTTC. Protein: CASSLGILDGPRLYGYTF.

This rearrangement joins TRBV6-6 to TRBJ2-7; the D is unclear. Deletions cut 7 bases from V and 5 bases from J, with 15 bases between. CDR3 length: 13 residues. The V gene's germline CDR1 is MNHNY and CDR2 SVGAGI (reference sequence). The CDR3 bases are TGTGCCAGCACCTTTGTGAGTAACCACGAGCAGTACTTC. Translated: CASTFVSNHEQYF.

The chain joins TRBV27 to TRBJ2-5; D not certain. The germline V gene has CDR1 MNHEY and CDR2 SMNVEV (reference sequence). V was trimmed by 4 bases and J by 7 bases, leaving 10 bases between them. The CDR3 consists of 12 residues. The chain's CDR3 is CASSSPDGTQYF. In DNA, the CDR3 is TGTGCCAGCAGTTCCCCTGATGGGACCCAGTACTTC.

The chain employs TRBV6-4 and TRBJ1-4; TRBD1 is a possible D gene (5 bases). Trimming shortened V by 6 bases and J by 12 bases, and 23 bases separated the two germline ends. The germline V gene encodes CDR1 MRHNA and CDR2 SNTAGT. This CDR3 is built from 15 residues. CDR3 amino acids: CASSRRLEKGMELFF. CDR3 sequence (DNA): TGTGCCAGCAGCCGACGTTTGGAAAAGGGGATGGAACTGTTTTTT.

This sequence joins TRBV7-9 and TRBJ2-1, with D hard to call. The CDR3 is 14 residues long. Germline-derived CDR1 and CDR2 are SEHNR and FQNEAQ (reference sequence). Trimming left V 0 bases short and J 2 bases short, with 5 bases between. CDR3 protein: CASSLAEAYNEQFF. The CDR3 nucleotides read TGTGCCAGCAGCTTAGCGGAAGCCTACAATGAGCAGTTCTTC.

Of note for this clone: This sample also contains other DNA sequences that code for the same CDR3. The V gene is TRBV6-5, the J gene TRBJ2-7, with D perhaps being TRBD1 or TRBD2 (5 bases each). CDR3 length: 12 amino acids. The ends were cut back, 5 bases at V and 5 bases at J, with 10 bases in the middle. The germline gives CDR1 MNHEY, CDR2 SVGAGI. The chain's CDR3 is CASSPGTHEQYF. CDR3 nucleotide sequence: TGTGCCAGCAGTCCCGGGACGCACGAGCAGTACTTC.

V usage is TRBV7-3 and J usage is TRBJ1-1; D might be TRBD1 (6 bases). CDR1 is SGHTA, CDR2 FQGTGA, per germline. The CDR3 sequence is 17 residues long. The V gene lost 7 bases and the J gene lost 1 base, with 22 bases spanning the gap. CDR3 amino acids: CASKNPRGGTKNTEAFF. The DNA of the CDR3 is TGTGCCAGCAAAAACCCCCGGGGGGGGACAAAGAACACTGAAGCTTTCTTT. The full variable domain, rest sourced from reference TRBV7-3 and TRBJ1-1, is GAGVSQTPSNKVTEKGKYVELRCDPISGHTALYWYRQSLGQGPEFLIYFQGTGAADDSGLPNDRFFAVRPEGSVSTLKIQRTERGDSAVYLCASKNPRGGTKNTEAFFGQGTRLTVV.

With respect to this clone: The sample holds other DNA sequences that translate to the same CDR3. The chain has TRBV27 and TRBJ2-7, with D uncertain. V lost 0 bases to trimming and J lost 2 bases, with 5 bases between them. Per the germline V gene, CDR1 is MNHEY and CDR2 is SMNVEV (reference sequence). This CDR3 contains 13 residues. The CDR3 sequence is CASSLSGPYEQYF. As DNA, the CDR3 is TGTGCCAGCAGTTTATCAGGTCCCTACGAGCAGTACTTC.

V and J are TRBV27 and TRBJ2-2; D ambiguous. In germline, CDR1 is MNHEY, CDR2 SMNVEV (reference sequence). CDR3 length equals 15 residues. The V end lost 0 bases, the J end lost 4 bases, and 9 bases lay between the germline ends. The DNA of the CDR3 is TGTGCCAGCAGTTTATCGATTACGGGCACCGGGGAGCTGTTTTTT. It is translated as CASSLSITGTGELFF.

This chain uses TRBV19 with TRBJ2-7, with D unresolved. The CDR3 runs 13 residues. Germline V CDR1 and CDR2: LNHDA, SQIVND (reference sequence). V lost 2 bases, J lost 6 bases, and 11 bases lay in between. CDR3 nucleotides: TGTGCCAGTAGTATAATGGTGGGCGGCGAGCAGTACTTC. It is translated as CASSIMVGGEQYF.